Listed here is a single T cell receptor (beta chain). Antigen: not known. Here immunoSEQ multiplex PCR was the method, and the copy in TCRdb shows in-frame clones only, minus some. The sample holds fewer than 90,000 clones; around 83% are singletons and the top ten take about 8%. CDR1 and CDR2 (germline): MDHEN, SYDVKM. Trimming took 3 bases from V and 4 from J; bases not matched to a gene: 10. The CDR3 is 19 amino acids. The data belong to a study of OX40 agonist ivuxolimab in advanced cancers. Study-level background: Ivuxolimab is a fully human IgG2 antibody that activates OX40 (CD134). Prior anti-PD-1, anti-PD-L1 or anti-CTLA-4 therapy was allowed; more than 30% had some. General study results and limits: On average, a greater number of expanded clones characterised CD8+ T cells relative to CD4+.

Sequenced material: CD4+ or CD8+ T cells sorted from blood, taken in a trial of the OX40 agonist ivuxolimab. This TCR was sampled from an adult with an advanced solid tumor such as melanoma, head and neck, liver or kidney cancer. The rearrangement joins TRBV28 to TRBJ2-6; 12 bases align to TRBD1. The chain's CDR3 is CASSFELGTGGGGANVLTF. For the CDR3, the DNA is TGTGCCAGCAGTTTCGAACTGGGGACAGGGGGCGGAGGGGCCAACGTCCTGACTTTC.